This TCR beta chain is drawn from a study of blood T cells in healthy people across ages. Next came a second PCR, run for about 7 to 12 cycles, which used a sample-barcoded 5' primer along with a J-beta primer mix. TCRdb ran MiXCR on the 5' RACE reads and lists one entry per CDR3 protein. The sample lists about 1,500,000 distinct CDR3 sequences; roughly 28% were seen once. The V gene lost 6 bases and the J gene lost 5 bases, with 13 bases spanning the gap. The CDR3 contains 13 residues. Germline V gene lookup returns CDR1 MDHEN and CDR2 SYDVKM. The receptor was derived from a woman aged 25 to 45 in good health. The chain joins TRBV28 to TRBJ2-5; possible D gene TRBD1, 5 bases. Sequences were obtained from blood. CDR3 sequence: CASRFPGSETQYF. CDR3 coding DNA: TGTGCCAGCAGATTTCCAGGGTCGGAGACCCAGTACTTC.